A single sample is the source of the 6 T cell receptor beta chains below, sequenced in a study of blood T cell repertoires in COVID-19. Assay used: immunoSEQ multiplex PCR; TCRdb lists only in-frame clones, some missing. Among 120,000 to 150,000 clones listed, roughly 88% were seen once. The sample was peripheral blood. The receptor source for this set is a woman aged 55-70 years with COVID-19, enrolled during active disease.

CDR3 coding DNA: TGCAGCGTTGATACATATGACAGGGCTGAAGCTTTCTTT. Protein product: CSVDTYDRAEAFF. The chain joins TRBV29-1 to TRBJ1-1, with 7 bases identical to TRBD1. The J segment lost 6 bases and the V segment lost 3 bases, leaving 7 bases of the junction unmatched. Germline assignment: CDR1 SQVTM and CDR2 ANQGSEA. This CDR3 contains 13 residues.

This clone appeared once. The CDR3 region is CASSMDRFYNEQFF. In DNA, the CDR3 is TGTGCCAGTAGTATGGACAGGTTTTACAATGAGCAGTTCTTC. The genes are TRBV19 and TRBJ2-1; 7 nucleotides align to TRBD1. Germline assignment: CDR1 LNHDA and CDR2 SQIVND (reference sequence). Trimming at V came to 3 bases and at J to 4 bases, leaving 3 bases not matched to a gene. This CDR3 region has 14 residues.

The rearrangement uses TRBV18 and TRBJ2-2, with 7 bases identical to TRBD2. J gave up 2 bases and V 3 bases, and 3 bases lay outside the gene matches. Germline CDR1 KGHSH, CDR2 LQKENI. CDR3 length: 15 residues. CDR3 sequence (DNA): TGTGCCAGCTCACCCGGGGGGACCAACACCGGGGAGCTGTTTTTT. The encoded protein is CASSPGGTNTGELFF.

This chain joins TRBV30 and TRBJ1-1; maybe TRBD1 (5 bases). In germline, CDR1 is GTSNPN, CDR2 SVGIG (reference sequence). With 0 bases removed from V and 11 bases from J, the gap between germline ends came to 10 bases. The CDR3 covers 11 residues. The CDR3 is CAWSVGVLAFF. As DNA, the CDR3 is TGTGCCTGGAGTGTAGGGGTCTTGGCTTTCTTT.

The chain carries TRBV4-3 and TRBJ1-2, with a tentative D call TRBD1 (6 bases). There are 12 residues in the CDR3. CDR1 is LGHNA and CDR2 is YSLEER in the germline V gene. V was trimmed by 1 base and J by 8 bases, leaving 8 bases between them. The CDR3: CASSQGGGGYTF. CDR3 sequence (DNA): TGCGCCAGCAGCCAAGGAGGGGGAGGCTACACCTTC.

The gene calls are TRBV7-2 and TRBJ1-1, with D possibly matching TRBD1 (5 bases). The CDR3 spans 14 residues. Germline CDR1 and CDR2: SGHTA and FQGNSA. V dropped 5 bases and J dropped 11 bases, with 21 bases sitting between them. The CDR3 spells CASSRNVGRGEAFF. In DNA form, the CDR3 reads TGTGCCAGCAGCCGTAACGTTGGGAGGGGCGAGGCTTTCTTT. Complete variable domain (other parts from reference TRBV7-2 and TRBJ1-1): GAGVSQSPSNKVTEKGKDVELRCDPISGHTALYWYRQSLGQGLEFLIYFQGNSAPDKSGLPSDRFSAERTGGSVSTLTIQRTQQEDSAVYLCASSRNVGRGEAFFGQGTRLTVV.